This T cell receptor (beta chain) was recovered during a study of cytotoxic CD8 clonotypes in ibrutinib-treated CLL. Looking at the study overall: The study included about 11 relapsed/refractory and under 16 treatment-naive patients; roughly 17 had IGHV unmutated disease. With a range of 6 to 36, the median treatment time before response samples were taken was about twelve months.

CDR1 is LGHNA and CDR2 is YNFKEQ in the germline V gene. The CDR3 loop spans 17 amino acids. Trimming left V 0 bases short and J 2 bases short, with 14 bases between. Some clones are missing from TCRdb's copy, which holds only in-frame ones; the method was immunoSEQ multiplex PCR. The table records more than 85,000 clones, 75% to 80% of them present only once. The rearrangement joins TRBV4-2 to TRBJ1-3; D is unresolved. Sequencing used PBMCs, obtained after 24 months of ibrutinib treatment. This TCR was sampled from a human donor with chronic lymphocytic leukemia. The CDR3 reads CASSQESVRRAGNTIYF. CDR3 in DNA: TGTGCCAGCAGCCAAGAGTCAGTTCGGAGGGCTGGAAACACCATATATTTT.